This TCR beta chain was captured in a study of cytomegalovirus exposure and HLA in healthy donors. Whole-study findings and limits: Most TCR sequences were rare, but some public TCRs occurred in many donors. There was a cluster of highly shared sequence variants that was likely a sequencing artifact. Among CMV-associated TCR beta chains, most appeared HLA-restricted in a later analysis.

The V segment lost 4 bases and the J segment 6 bases; nucleotides outside the gene matches: 10. This CDR3 region has 15 residues. Per the germline V gene, CDR1 is SGHRS and CDR2 is YFSETQ. 13 Jbeta primers and 60 Vbeta primers were used for the PCR. Measured with immunoSEQ multiplex PCR; TCRdb has only the in-frame clones, and not every one. Among 90,000 to 120,000 clones, about 80% were seen once, and the ten largest hold 7.8%. Comment on this clone: Its target is not known.

The sequenced sample consisted of PBMCs. The rearrangement uses TRBV5-1 and TRBJ1-2; 9 bases match TRBD1. The clonotype comes from a man aged 30 to 45 in good health and CMV-seronegative. The CDR3 spells CASSTSGTGPDGYTF. In DNA, the CDR3 is TGCGCCAGCAGCACATCGGGGACAGGGCCCGATGGCTACACCTTC.